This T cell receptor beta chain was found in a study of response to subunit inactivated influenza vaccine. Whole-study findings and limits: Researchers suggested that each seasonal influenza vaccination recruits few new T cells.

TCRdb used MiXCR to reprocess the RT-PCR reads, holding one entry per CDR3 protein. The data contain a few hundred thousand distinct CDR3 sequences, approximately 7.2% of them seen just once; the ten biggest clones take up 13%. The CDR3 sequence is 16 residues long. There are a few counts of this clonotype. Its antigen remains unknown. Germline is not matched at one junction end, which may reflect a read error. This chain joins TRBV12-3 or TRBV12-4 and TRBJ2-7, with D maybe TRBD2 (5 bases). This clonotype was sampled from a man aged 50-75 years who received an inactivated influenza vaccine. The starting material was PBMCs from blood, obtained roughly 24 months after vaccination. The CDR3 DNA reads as TGTGCCAGCAGCACCCAACTGCGGGCGTCCTCCCACGAGCAGTACTTC. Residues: CASSTQLRASSHEQYF.